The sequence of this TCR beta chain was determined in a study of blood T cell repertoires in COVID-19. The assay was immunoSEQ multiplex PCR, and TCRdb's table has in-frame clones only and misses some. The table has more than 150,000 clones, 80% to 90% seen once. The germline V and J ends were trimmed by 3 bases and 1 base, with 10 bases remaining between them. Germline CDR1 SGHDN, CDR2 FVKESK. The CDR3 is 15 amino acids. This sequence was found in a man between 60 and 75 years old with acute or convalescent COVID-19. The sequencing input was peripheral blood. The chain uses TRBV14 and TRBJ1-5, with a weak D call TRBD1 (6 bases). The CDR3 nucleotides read TGTGCCAGCAGCCACGGGAGGGGGAGCAATCAGCCCCAGCATTTT. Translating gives CASSHGRGSNQPQHF.